One sample yielded the 2 T cell receptor beta chains listed below, sequenced in a study of STAT5B mutations in CD4+ large granular lymphocyte leukemia. Measured with immunoSEQ multiplex PCR; TCRdb has only the in-frame clones, and not every one. The data show tens of thousands of clones, about nine tenths seen once. The sample comprised CD4+ T cells from blood buffy coats. All receptors derive from a human donor in good health.

The gene calls are TRBV7-3 and TRBJ2-7; D tentatively reads TRBD1 or TRBD2 (5 bases each). Trimming removed 5 bases at V and 6 bases at J, with 11 bases between. Germline-derived CDR1 and CDR2 are SGHTA and FQGTGA. CDR3 size: 12 residues. The CDR3 DNA follows: TGTGCCAGCAGCGCTCAGGGAGCCGAGCAGTACTTC. As protein: CASSAQGAEQYF. Looking up the rest from reference TRBV7-3 and TRBJ2-7 gives the full variable domain: GAGVSQTPSNKVTEKGKYVELRCDPISGHTALYWYRQSLGQGPEFLIYFQGTGAADDSGLPNDRFFAVRPEGSVSTLKIQRTERGDSAVYLCASSAQGAEQYFGPGTRLTVT.

The chain links TRBV6-5 to TRBJ2-2; TRBD2 agrees at 8 bases. The junction had 7 bases not matched to a gene; V was cut back by 4 bases and J by 3 bases. Per the germline V gene, CDR1 is MNHEY and CDR2 is SVGAGI. The CDR3 contains 16 residues. The DNA of the CDR3 is TGTGCCAGCAGTTCCATCGGGGGGGCCTACACCGGGGAGCTGTTTTTT. Amino acid sequence: CASSSIGGAYTGELFF.